This is a list of T cell receptor beta chains from one sample in a study of blood T cell repertoires in COVID-19. Clones were sequenced by immunoSEQ multiplex PCR, and TCRdb holds only the in-frame ones, with some missing. Counted here are approximately 110,000 clones, roughly 84% occurring once; the ten biggest clones make up 3% to 3.5%. The sequenced sample consisted of peripheral blood. The receptors originated from a man aged 40-50 years with acute or convalescent COVID-19. CDR3s include the opening cysteine and the closing phenylalanine or tryptophan. A D gene is named only where the DNA matches it firmly. Clone sizes are given selectively: once, few, many, or a class where the clone is expanded.

v_gene	abundance	len	d_gene	j_gene	CDR3nt	CDR3aa
TRBV9	-	14	-	TRBJ2-5	TGTGCCAGCAGCGTAGAGGGGGTGGTGGAGACCCAGTACTTC	CASSVEGVVETQYF
TRBV7-3	once	14	-	TRBJ2-3	TGTGCCAGCAGCTTAAATCCCGGGGCAGATACGCAGTATTTT	CASSLNPGADTQYF
TRBV10-2	-	15	TRBD2	TRBJ2-1	TGCGCCAGCTGCCGACTAGCGGGGGCATACAATGAGCAGTTCTTC	CASCRLAGAYNEQFF
TRBV11-2	-	14	TRBD1	TRBJ2-7	TGTGCCAGCAGCTTAGCCAGGACAGGGAATGAGCAGTACTTC	CASSLARTGNEQYF
TRBV30	-	11	TRBD1	TRBJ1-2	TGTGCCTGGAGTGCAGGGGGCGGCTACACCTTC	CAWSAGGGYTF
TRBV28	-	15	-	TRBJ2-1	TGTGCCAGCAGTGTAGCGGCACTGTCCTACAATGAGCAGTTCTTC	CASSVAALSYNEQFF
TRBV11-2	-	14	-	TRBJ2-3	TGTGCCAGCAGCCCCACAGGGCCCGGTGATACGCAGTATTTT	CASSPTGPGDTQYF
TRBV2	-	14	-	TRBJ2-1	TGTGCCAGCGGGAGGACGAGCTCCTACAATGAGCAGTTCTTC	CASGRTSSYNEQFF
TRBV5-6	-	14	-	TRBJ2-2	TGTGCCAGCAGGCGTACTGTGAACACCGGGGAGCTGTTTTTT	CASRRTVNTGELFF
TRBV7-2	-	11	-	TRBJ2-5	TGTGCCAGCAGCATACGGGAGACCCAGTACTTC	CASSIRETQYF
TRBV4-1	-	16	-	TRBJ2-3	TGCGCCAGCAGCCAAGCTCGGGGAGCCCACACAGATACGCAGTATTTT	CASSQARGAHTDTQYF
TRBV3-1/TRBV3-2	once	16	-	TRBJ1-5	TGTGCCAGCAGCCAAGATGGCCTTCCTTACAATCAGCCCCAGCATTTT	CASSQDGLPYNQPQHF
TRBV15	-	15	-	TRBJ2-7	TGTGCCACCAGCAGAGATCTAGGGGGGGTTCGCGAGCAGTACTTC	CATSRDLGGVREQYF
TRBV3-1/TRBV3-2	-	16	-	TRBJ1-4	TGTGCCAGCAGCCAGCTACCGGGACACAGTAATGAAAAACTGTTTTTT	CASSQLPGHSNEKLFF
TRBV4-1	-	17	TRBD2	TRBJ2-1	TGCGCCAGCAGCCAAGGAGCGGGGGGGAGCTCCTACAATGAGCAGTTCTTC	CASSQGAGGSSYNEQFF
TRBV6-5	-	15	-	TRBJ2-3	TGTGCCAGCAGAAAGGCAGGGATCAGGACAGATACGCAGTATTTT	CASRKAGIRTDTQYF
TRBV2	-	14	-	TRBJ2-4	TGTGCCAGCAGTGAAGTTAGAGGGATAAACATTCAGTACTTC	CASSEVRGINIQYF
TRBV2	-	14	TRBD1	TRBJ1-1	TGTGCCAGCAGAGACACAGGGGGGAGAGAGGAAGCTTTCTTT	CASRDTGGREEAFF
TRBV29-1	-	13	TRBD1	TRBJ1-1	TGCAGCTCCCTGACAGGGGCGTTTACTGAAGCTTTCTTT	CSSLTGAFTEAFF
TRBV5-1	once	15	TRBD1	TRBJ2-7	TGCGCCAGCAGCCGGGGGACAGGGGGCTGGTACGAGCAGTACTTC	CASSRGTGGWYEQYF
TRBV2	few	19	TRBD2	TRBJ2-3	TGTGCCAGCAGTCGAAGCCCCCCGGGACTAGCGGGGACCACAGATACGCAGTATTTT	CASSRSPPGLAGTTDTQYF
TRBV3-1/TRBV3-2	-	13	-	TRBJ2-7	TGTGCCAGCAGCCAAAGGAGCTCCTACGAGCAGTACTTC	CASSQRSSYEQYF
TRBV29-1	-	13	TRBD1	TRBJ2-7	TGCAGCGTTGACGGGACAGGAGGCCACGAGCAGTACTTC	CSVDGTGGHEQYF
TRBV20-1	once	15	TRBD2	TRBJ2-7	TGCAGTGCTAGTTCTCAACTAGCGGGGGGGGACGAGCAGTACTTC	CSASSQLAGGDEQYF
TRBV14	few	14	-	TRBJ1-1	TGTGCCAGCAGCCAAGAGTTCAGGGGCACTGAAGCTTTCTTT	CASSQEFRGTEAFF
TRBV6-4	-	15	TRBD1	TRBJ2-1	TGTGCCAGCAGTCGCCGGACAGGGGAGGGCAATGAGCAGTTCTTC	CASSRRTGEGNEQFF
TRBV4-2	-	16	-	TRBJ2-7	TGTGCCAGCAGCCAAGAACCCCATCCGGGGGACTACGAGCAGTACTTC	CASSQEPHPGDYEQYF
TRBV2	few	13	-	TRBJ1-1	TGTGCCAGCAGTAAACAGTACCTCACTGAAGCTTTCTTT	CASSKQYLTEAFF
TRBV24-1	-	15	TRBD1	TRBJ2-5	TGTGCCACCAGTGTCCGGGACAGGATACAAGAGACCCAGTACTTC	CATSVRDRIQETQYF
TRBV7-2	-	15	-	TRBJ2-4	TGTGCCAGCAGCTCTAGCGTTCAACCGGGGAACATTCAGTACTTC	CASSSSVQPGNIQYF
TRBV24-1	few	13	-	TRBJ2-7	TGTGCCACCAGTGATGGAGGGCCCTACGAGCAGTACTTC	CATSDGGPYEQYF
TRBV15	-	19	TRBD2	TRBJ2-7	TGTGCCACCAGCAGAGATCTAGTGGGAGGGAAGGCCTCGCTCCGCGAGCAGTACTTC	CATSRDLVGGKASLREQYF
TRBV15	-	17	TRBD2	TRBJ2-1	TGTGCCACCAGTCTAGCGGGGGGGCTTCGGTCCTACAATGAGCAGTTCTTC	CATSLAGGLRSYNEQFF
TRBV20-1	-	16	TRBD2	TRBJ2-5	TGCAGTGCTAGTGATGGGGCGGGGGGGCCCGGCGAGACCCAGTACTTC	CSASDGAGGPGETQYF
TRBV6-5	many	14	-	TRBJ1-2	TGTGCCAGCAGTTACTCGTCGGGGCGGGAAGGCTACACCTTC	CASSYSSGREGYTF
TRBV6-5	-	13	-	TRBJ2-4	TGTGCCAGCACAGGGGAATCCAAAAACATTCAGTACTTC	CASTGESKNIQYF
TRBV19	-	14	-	TRBJ2-2	TGTGCCAGTAGTATATTGACAACCACCGGGGAGCTGTTTTTT	CASSILTTTGELFF
TRBV11-2	-	16	TRBD1	TRBJ2-6	TGTGCCAGCAGCCCCCCAAGGACAGGGGGGGCCAACGTCCTGACTTTC	CASSPPRTGGANVLTF
TRBV19	-	14	-	TRBJ1-2	TGTGCCAGTAGTATAAGGGAGGTCGCCTATGGCTACACCTTC	CASSIREVAYGYTF
TRBV19	-	14	-	TRBJ1-1	TGTGCCAGTAGTATTAACAGTCAGAACACTGAAGCTTTCTTT	CASSINSQNTEAFF
TRBV5-5	-	13	-	TRBJ2-3	TGTGCCAGCATACCCGGAGTTACAGATACGCAGTATTTT	CASIPGVTDTQYF
TRBV6-6	-	13	TRBD1	TRBJ1-2	TGTGCCAGCAAACAGGGGGCCGGCTATGGCTACACCTTC	CASKQGAGYGYTF
TRBV25-1	-	14	TRBD1	TRBJ1-4	TGTGCCAGCAGTCACCGGGACAGTAATGAAAAACTGTTTTTT	CASSHRDSNEKLFF
TRBV6-4	-	15	-	TRBJ1-1	TGTGCCAGCAGTGAGGCAGGGTATCTGAACACTGAAGCTTTCTTT	CASSEAGYLNTEAFF
TRBV7-6	-	19	TRBD2	TRBJ2-3	TGTGCCAGCAGCCTTAAAACGCGGACTAGCGGGGGGGCGACAGATACGCAGTATTTT	CASSLKTRTSGGATDTQYF
TRBV19	-	16	TRBD2	TRBJ2-1	TGTGCCAGTAGTATAGACGGGCGGGGGGATTACAATGAGCAGTTCTTC	CASSIDGRGDYNEQFF
TRBV11-2	once	17	TRBD1	TRBJ2-7	TGTGCCAGCAGCTTATGGAGGGACAGGGGAAATTCCTACGAGCAGTACTTC	CASSLWRDRGNSYEQYF
TRBV15	-	14	-	TRBJ1-5	TGTGCCACCAGCAGCCGGGGGACTAACCAGCCCCAGCATTTT	CATSSRGTNQPQHF
TRBV5-6	few	14	TRBD1	TRBJ1-2	TGTGCCAGCAGCCCGGGACAGGGAAGCTATGGCTACACCTTC	CASSPGQGSYGYTF
TRBV2	-	14	TRBD1	TRBJ1-1	TGTGCCAGCAGTGAGATGACAGGGCTGACTGAAGCTTTCTTT	CASSEMTGLTEAFF
TRBV5-8	-	16	TRBD1	TRBJ2-7	TGTGCCAGCAGCTTGGACCGCGGGACAGGAACCTACGAGCAGTACTTC	CASSLDRGTGTYEQYF
TRBV3-1/TRBV3-2	-	15	-	TRBJ2-1	TGTGCCAGCAGCCAGGAGGGCATGCGGGACAATGAGCAGTTCTTC	CASSQEGMRDNEQFF
TRBV14	-	14	TRBD2	TRBJ2-7	TGTGCCAGCAGCAAAGGACTAGCGCCTCACGAGCAGTACTTC	CASSKGLAPHEQYF